These 6 T cell receptor beta chains were sequenced from one sample in a study of shared clonotypes between healthy human individuals. TCRdb keeps only in-frame clones here, not all; method: immunoSEQ multiplex PCR. Of 2 million to 2.5 million clones in the sample, approximately 95% were seen once. Specimen: naive CD4+ T cells from PBMCs. Noted subset: CD45RA+ positively selected. Source of these receptors: a man aged 18 to 30 in good health. Some clones in this sample may be carry-over from other donors' samples.

This chain connects TRBV30 to TRBJ1-5, with D possibly being TRBD1 (6 bases). V lost 1 base and J lost 4, with 8 bases in between. CDR3 length: 13 amino acids. The germline CDR1 and CDR2 sequences are GTSNPN and SVGIG (reference sequence). CDR3 nucleotide sequence: TGTGCCTGGAGTGCAGGGGAAAATCAGCCCCAGCATTTT. This gives the protein CAWSAGENQPQHF.

The V gene is TRBV5-6, the J gene TRBJ2-3; D unresolved. The CDR3 sequence is 16 residues long. V lost 1 base and J lost 6, with 18 bases in between. The V gene's germline CDR1 is SGHDT and CDR2 YYEEEE. CDR3 DNA: TGTGCCAGCAGCTTGATCGGCCGGAGCAAAAGGGATACGCAGTATTTT. Translating gives CASSLIGRSKRDTQYF.

This clone was seen only once. V usage is TRBV5-1 and J usage is TRBJ1-3; 10 bases are a match to TRBD1. The V gene end was trimmed by 4 bases and the J gene end by 4 bases; junction bases not matched to a gene: 8. Germline V lookup: CDR1 SGHRS, CDR2 YFSETQ. CDR3 length: 16 residues. In nucleotides, the CDR3 is TGCGCCAGCAGCATTACGGACAGGGGGGCGGGAAACACCATATATTTT. The encoded protein is CASSITDRGAGNTIYF.

The V gene is TRBV30, the J gene TRBJ2-1; D call uncertain. Germline values: CDR1 GTSNPN, CDR2 SVGIG (reference sequence). CDR3 length: 15 residues. Trimming stripped 3 bases from V and 0 bases from J, with 12 bases between. The CDR3 nucleotides read TGTGCCTGGAGCATCGGGCCGAGCTCCTACAATGAGCAGTTCTTC. It is translated as CAWSIGPSSYNEQFF.

This clone showed up just once. The J gene is TRBJ2-2, the V gene TRBV19, with 9 nucleotides matching TRBD2. Trimming at V came to 10 bases and at J to 4 bases, leaving 10 bases not matched to a gene. Per germline, CDR1 LNHDA and CDR2 SQIVND (reference sequence). The CDR3 length is 15 residues. The CDR3 sequence is CATAPIAGVTGELFF. The CDR3 nucleotides read TGTGCCACCGCCCCGATAGCGGGAGTCACCGGGGAGCTGTTTTTT. The whole variable domain, filled in from reference TRBV19 and TRBJ2-2, reads DGGITQSPKYLFRKEGQNVTLSCEQNLNHDAMYWYRQDPGQGLRLIYYSQIVNDFQKGDIAEGYSVSREKKESFPLTVTSAQKNPTAFYLCATAPIAGVTGELFFGEGSRLTVL.

The V and J genes are TRBV6-6 and TRBJ2-7; possibly TRBD2 for D (5 bases). Germline CDR1 MNHNY, CDR2 SVGAGI (reference sequence). Between the trimmed V and J ends, which lost 0 bases and 2 bases, there was a span of 14 bases. This CDR3 region has 16 residues. The CDR3 loop reads CASSYSFAGVTYEQYF. The CDR3 DNA is TGTGCCAGCAGTTACTCGTTCGCGGGTGTCACCTACGAGCAGTACTTC.